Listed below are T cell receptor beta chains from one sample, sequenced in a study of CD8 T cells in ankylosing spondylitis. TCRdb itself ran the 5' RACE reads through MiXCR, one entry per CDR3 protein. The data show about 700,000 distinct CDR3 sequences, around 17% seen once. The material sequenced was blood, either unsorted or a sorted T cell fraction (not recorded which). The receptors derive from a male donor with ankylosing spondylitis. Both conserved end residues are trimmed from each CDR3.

ASSLREGGRTEAF | TRBV11-1 | 13 | TRBJ1-1
ATSENTGELF | TRBV24-1 | 10 | TRBJ2-2
ASSLARMTAEQY | TRBV12-3/TRBV12-4 | 12 | TRBJ2-7
ASSPSTGRAF | TRBV9 | 10 | TRBJ1-1
ASSERGGSLRSYEQY | TRBV2 | 15 | TRBJ2-7
ASSYFLGSQAYGYT | TRBV6-2/TRBV6-3 | 14 | TRBJ1-2
ASSIRDSWPGELF | TRBV5-1 | 13 | TRBJ2-2
ASKGGNSNQPQH | TRBV6-1 | 12 | TRBJ1-5
ASSSPDREETQY | TRBV7-9 | 12 | TRBJ2-5
ASSDNNSPLH | TRBV25-1 | 10 | TRBJ1-6
SAKGLAGETQY | TRBV20-1 | 11 | TRBJ2-5
ASSGEDLGLARRTQY | TRBV9 | 15 | TRBJ2-3
ASTPGRGTGELF | TRBV5-1 | 12 | TRBJ2-2
ASSLRDRVEDGYT | TRBV7-9 | 13 | TRBJ1-2
AIGTSGGLNTGELF | TRBV6-1 | 14 | TRBJ2-2
SVSGSGAYNEQF | TRBV29-1 | 12 | TRBJ2-1
ASSRTSGGPDYNEQF | TRBV3-1 | 15 | TRBJ2-1
ASSTSGGHNEQF | TRBV7-9 | 12 | TRBJ2-1
ASSLGQGANTIY | TRBV11-2 | 12 | TRBJ1-3
ASSLAGERTEAF | TRBV7-9 | 12 | TRBJ1-1
SAAGGRVGNEQF | TRBV20-1 | 12 | TRBJ2-1
SARGSGTETQY | TRBV20-1 | 11 | TRBJ2-5
ASRPGTGLHTEAF | TRBV25-1 | 13 | TRBJ1-1
ASSSPGDTSSYNEQF | TRBV2 | 15 | TRBJ2-1
ASSRTDPGWEQF | TRBV11-2 | 12 | TRBJ2-1
ASSVGGETSNEQF | TRBV9 | 13 | TRBJ2-1
ASSTTSVNYNEQF | TRBV6-2/TRBV6-3 | 13 | TRBJ2-1
ASSQVYFVSPLH | TRBV4-3 | 12 | TRBJ1-6
ASSPVHGGSGNYNEQF | TRBV9 | 16 | TRBJ2-1
ASSLESRGVDANTGELF | TRBV11-2 | 17 | TRBJ2-2
ASSLSSRELF | TRBV11-2 | 10 | TRBJ2-2
ASRSGSLVLSGNTIY | TRBV6-1 | 15 | TRBJ1-3
ASSPTGGVNEKLF | TRBV28 | 13 | TRBJ1-4
SATRLVFSYEQY | TRBV20-1 | 12 | TRBJ2-7
SATPPWTGEKDGYT | TRBV20-1 | 14 | TRBJ1-2
ASSLQGASPLH | TRBV7-9 | 11 | TRBJ1-6
ASSVTLAGADTQY | TRBV12-3/TRBV12-4 | 13 | TRBJ2-3
ASSLVTGGSPLH | TRBV7-3 | 12 | TRBJ1-6
SAFTGSSYEQY | TRBV20-1 | 11 | TRBJ2-7
ASSGNWLQETQY | TRBV7-8 | 12 | TRBJ2-5
SVELPGGLEAF | TRBV29-1 | 11 | TRBJ1-1
ASSLVGTSETYEQY | TRBV7-8 | 14 | TRBJ2-7
ASSYGTGSRNTEAF | TRBV6-5 | 14 | TRBJ1-1
ASSQEGRVGGDQETQY | TRBV4-1 | 16 | TRBJ2-5
ASSLDGDNSYNEQF | TRBV11-1 | 14 | TRBJ2-1
ASSARGGSGNTIY | TRBV7-2 | 13 | TRBJ1-3
ASSLVVDYEQY | TRBV7-9 | 11 | TRBJ2-7
ASSLGTTAPQNTEAF | TRBV5-5 | 15 | TRBJ1-1
ACSLNTEAF | TRBV30 | 9 | TRBJ1-1
ASSQEPRYSEQF | TRBV3-1 | 12 | TRBJ2-1
ASSSNQGTEIEQY | TRBV11-2 | 13 | TRBJ2-7